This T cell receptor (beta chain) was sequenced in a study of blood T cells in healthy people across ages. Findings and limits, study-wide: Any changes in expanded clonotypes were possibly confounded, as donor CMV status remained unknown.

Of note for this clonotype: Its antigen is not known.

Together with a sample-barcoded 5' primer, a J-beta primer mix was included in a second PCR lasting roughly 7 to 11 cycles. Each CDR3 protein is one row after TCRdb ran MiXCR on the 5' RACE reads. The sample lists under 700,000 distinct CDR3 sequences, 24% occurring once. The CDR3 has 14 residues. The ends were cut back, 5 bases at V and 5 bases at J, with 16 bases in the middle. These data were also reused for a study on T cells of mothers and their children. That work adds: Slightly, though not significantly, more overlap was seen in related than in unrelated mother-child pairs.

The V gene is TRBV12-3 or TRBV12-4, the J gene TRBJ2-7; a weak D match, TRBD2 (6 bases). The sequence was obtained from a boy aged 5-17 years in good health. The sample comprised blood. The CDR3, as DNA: TGTGCCAGCAGTCCCATGGAGGGAGCCCACGAGCAGTACTTC. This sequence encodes CASSPMEGAHEQYF.